The 4 T cell receptor beta chains below were found in one sample sequenced in a study of CD4 T cells in relation to SARS-CoV-2 and coronaviruses. The unexposed donors gave CD4+ T cells in about 2010-2019, prior to COVID-19. The repertoire was sequenced with immunoSEQ multiplex PCR; TCRdb's copy has only in-frame clones and lacks some. The table has 60,000 to 75,000 clones, approximately 93% seen once; the top ten hold 0.2% to 0.25%. The source material was naive CD4+ T cells from PBMCs. The subset is: naive CD4+ T cells isolated by negative enrichment. The receptor set was obtained from a human donor in good health.

The gene calls are TRBV24-1 and TRBJ1-5; TRBD1 aligns across 11 bases. This CDR3 contains 16 residues. The V gene's germline CDR1 is KGHDR and CDR2 SFDVKD. Unmatched junction bases numbered 6, after V lost 5 bases and J lost 4 bases. CDR3: CATSGPGTGGNQPQHF. The CDR3 region has the DNA TGTGCCACCAGTGGCCCAGGGACAGGGGGTAATCAGCCCCAGCATTTT.

This chain uses TRBV5-1 with TRBJ1-5, with no clear D. Germline-derived CDR1 and CDR2 are SGHRS and YFSETQ. This CDR3 is 13 amino acids long. Trimming shortened V by 0 bases and J by 7 bases, and 8 bases separated the two germline ends. In DNA form, the CDR3 reads TGCGCCAGCAGCTTGGATCTCGAGCAGCCCCAGCATTTT. Amino acids: CASSLDLEQPQHF. Filled out from reference TRBV5-1 and TRBJ1-5, the complete variable domain reads KAGVTQTPRYLIKTRGQQVTLSCSPISGHRSVSWYQQTPGQGLQFLFEYFSETQRNKGNFPGRFSGRQFSNSRSEMNVSTLELGDSALYLCASSLDLEQPQHFGDGTRLSIL.

This clone has only one observation. The chain recombines TRBV3-1 (or the pseudogene TRBV3-2) with TRBJ2-3; 11 bases are a match to TRBD2. The V gene's germline CDR1 is LGHDT and CDR2 YNNKEL (reference sequence). The CDR3 length is 17 residues. V shed 0 bases, J shed 5 bases, and the junction held 7 bases outside the gene matches. The CDR3 DNA reads as TGTGCCAGCAGCCAAGATTTGCTAGCGGGGGGTAGAGATACGCAGTATTTT. This sequence encodes CASSQDLLAGGRDTQYF.

The chain is built from TRBV6-2 or TRBV6-3 and TRBJ1-5; D perhaps matches TRBD1 (6 bases). Trimming took 2 bases from V and 0 from J, leaving 20 bases between them. Germline-derived CDR1 and CDR2 are MNHEY and SVGEGT. The CDR3 consists of 19 residues. DNA for the CDR3: TGTGCCAGCAGTTACACAATCATTAGACAGGATAATAGCAATCAGCCCCAGCATTTT. It yields the protein CASSYTIIRQDNSNQPQHF.